This entry is about one TCR beta chain. Here immunoSEQ multiplex PCR was the method, and the copy in TCRdb shows in-frame clones only, minus some. The sample holds about 51,000 clones, roughly 86% seen once. From germline, CDR1 is SGHDT and CDR2 YYEEEE. The CDR3 length is 13 residues. Trimming pared 3 bases from V and 4 bases from J, leaving 10 bases between. These data belong to a study of blood T cell repertoires in COVID-19. In the study overall: Italy, Spain and the United States were the sources of the convalescent and acute COVID-19 samples. PBMCs, B-cell-depleted T cells, or T cells were the source of the cDNA or gDNA that made up the material.

The receptor was derived from a man at least 80 years old with active COVID-19. Sequencing input: peripheral blood. This chain connects TRBV5-6 to TRBJ1-2; D might be TRBD1 (6 bases). CDR3 in amino acids: CASSSKTGYGYTF. For the CDR3, the DNA is TGTGCCAGCAGCTCCAAGACAGGCTATGGCTACACCTTC.